The clone carrying this T cell receptor beta chain was observed at least ten times. Its antigen is not known. The data originate from a study of T-cell reconstitution after alpha-beta-depleted transplantation in children. Study results and caveats: Newly generated T cells supplied most T-cell counts and diversity one year post-transplant. Surviving recipient T cells and thymic progenitors underlay high day-60 TCRbeta diversity in some patients. Several hundred expanded graft clones reportedly gave rise to the alpha-beta T cells present about two months after transplant.

Construction of the TCRbeta library involved unique molecular identifiers. TCRdb recomputed calls from the PCR reads with MiXCR, one row per CDR3 protein. The data show 700,000 to 850,000 distinct CDR3 sequences, about 16% seen once. The CDR3 is 13 amino acids. V was clipped by 2 bases and J by 6 bases, with 11 bases between them. Sequences were derived from PBMCs, mostly from graft donor cells, sampled 360 days after TCRalphabeta/CD19-depleted stem cell transplant. J is TRBJ2-7 and V is TRBV12-3 or TRBV12-4; a possible D gene is TRBD2 (5 bases). The receptor was isolated from a male patient between 5 and 17 years old who had a stem cell transplant for acute lymphoblastic leukemia, so the T cells may come from the graft donor. DNA of the CDR3: TGTGCCAGCAGTTTAACGGGGAGAAGCGAGCAGTACTTC. Translated: CASSLTGRSEQYF.